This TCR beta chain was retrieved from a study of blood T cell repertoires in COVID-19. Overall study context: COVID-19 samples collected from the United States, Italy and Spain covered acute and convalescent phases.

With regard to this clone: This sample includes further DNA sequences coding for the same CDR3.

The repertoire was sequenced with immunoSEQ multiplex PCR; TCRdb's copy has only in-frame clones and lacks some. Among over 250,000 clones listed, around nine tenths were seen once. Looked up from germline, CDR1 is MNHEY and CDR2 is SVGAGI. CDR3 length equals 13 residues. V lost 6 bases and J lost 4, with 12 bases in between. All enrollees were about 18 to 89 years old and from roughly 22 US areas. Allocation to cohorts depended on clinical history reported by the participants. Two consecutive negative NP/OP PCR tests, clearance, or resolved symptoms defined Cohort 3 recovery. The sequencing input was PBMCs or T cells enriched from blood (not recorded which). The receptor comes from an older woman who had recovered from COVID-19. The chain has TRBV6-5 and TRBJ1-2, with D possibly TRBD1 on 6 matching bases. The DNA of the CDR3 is TGTGCCAGCAGCCAAGGACAGACCTATGGCTACACCTTC. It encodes CASSQGQTYGYTF.